This TCR beta chain was sequenced in a study of tumor-infiltrating lymphocytes in primary liver carcinoma. About this clonotype itself: The junction differs from germline at one of its ends, possibly a read error.

Both RNA and DNA were isolated together from about 20-30 mg of bulk tissue that had not been sorted. The input was 450 to 500 ng total RNA; TCR beta cDNA was made from it with a constant-region primer. Libraries for TCR beta were built through three nested multiplex PCR rounds, which together made up a slightly modified ARM-PCR procedure. Each of the first two PCR rounds ran nine to ten cycles with TRBV1-TRBV30 forward and C-beta reverse primers. Each CDR3 protein is one row after TCRdb ran MiXCR on the multiplex PCR reads. The table shows about 190,000 distinct CDR3 sequences, with around four fifths occurring only once. The length of the CDR3 is 17 residues. Germline assignment: CDR1 SGHAT and CDR2 FQNNGV.

This TCR came from a man aged 40-55 years with primary liver carcinoma and hepatitis B virus infection. The rearrangement links TRBV11-2 to TRBJ2-3; weak D call: TRBD2 (6 bases). The specimen sequenced was tumor tissue from primary liver carcinoma. This chain's CDR3 is CASSLDTGEISTDTQYF. The CDR3 nucleotides read TGTGCTAGCAGCTTAGATACGGGGGAGATTAGCACAGATACGCAGTATTTT.